The clone carrying this T cell receptor (beta chain) appeared a few times. Its antigen is unidentified. The record originates from a study of cytomegalovirus exposure and HLA in healthy donors. Study-wide background: The study placed about 81% of its roughly 400 genotyped donors in the Caucasian-associated ancestry cluster. Whole-study findings and limits: The listing of some 170 TCR beta chains classed them as cytomegalovirus-associated. Some segments of the V type, notably TRBV6-2 and TRBV6-3, were excluded as indistinguishable.

The CDR3 covers 15 residues. Deletions cut 5 bases from V and 2 bases from J, with 16 bases between. The germline V gene encodes CDR1 MDHEN and CDR2 SYDVKM. Primers for the PCR totalled 60 Vbeta and 13 Jbeta. Some clones are missing from TCRdb's copy, which holds only in-frame ones; the method was immunoSEQ multiplex PCR. The data contain 100,000 to 150,000 clones, 70% to 85% of them seen just once; the ten biggest clones take up about 3.3%. V usage is TRBV28 and J usage is TRBJ2-7; tentative D call: TRBD1 (5 bases). This TCR was recovered from a woman aged 45-65 years in good health and CMV-seronegative. The sample consisted of PBMCs. CDR3 amino acids: CASSRGSPYPYEQYF. The DNA for the CDR3 is TGTGCCAGCAGTAGGGGCTCCCCCTATCCCTACGAGCAGTACTTC.